These T cell receptor beta chains were read from a single sample in a study of blood T cell repertoires in COVID-19. Using immunoSEQ multiplex PCR, the repertoire was profiled, and TCRdb retains in-frame clones only, with some absent. The data contain around 240,000 clones, 75% to 85% of them seen just once; the ten biggest clones take up around 6.8%. The sequencing sample was made of peripheral blood. The receptor source for this set is a woman between 45 and 60 years old with acute or convalescent COVID-19. CDR3s include the opening cysteine and the closing phenylalanine or tryptophan. The D gene is left open where the match is weak. The size of a clone is reported for some rows only, either as once, few or many, or as a class for expanded clones.

len: 14; d_gene: TRBD1; abundance: NA; j_gene: TRBJ1-4; v_gene: TRBV6-1; CDR3aa: CASSDGTGAGKLFF; CDR3nt: TGTGCCAGCAGTGACGGAACAGGGGCCGGAAAACTGTTTTTT
len: 12; d_gene: NA; abundance: NA; j_gene: TRBJ1-1; v_gene: TRBV14; CDR3aa: CASSQDRVEAFF; CDR3nt: TGTGCCAGCAGCCAAGACCGGGTTGAAGCTTTCTTT
len: 15; d_gene: NA; abundance: NA; j_gene: TRBJ2-3; v_gene: TRBV7-9; CDR3aa: CASSLRGIATDTQYF; CDR3nt: TGTGCCAGCAGCTTAAGGGGGATAGCCACAGATACGCAGTATTTT
len: 14; d_gene: NA; abundance: NA; j_gene: TRBJ2-2; v_gene: TRBV19; CDR3aa: CASSWTPNTGELFF; CDR3nt: TGTGCCAGTAGTTGGACACCGAACACCGGGGAGCTGTTTTTT
len: 16; d_gene: TRBD2; abundance: once; j_gene: TRBJ2-1; v_gene: TRBV9; CDR3aa: CASSQGGSSSYNEQFF; CDR3nt: TGTGCCAGCAGCCAGGGAGGGAGTAGCTCCTACAATGAGCAGTTCTTC
len: 16; d_gene: NA; abundance: NA; j_gene: TRBJ1-4; v_gene: TRBV19; CDR3aa: CASSNPRSGSNEKLFF; CDR3nt: TGTGCCAGTAGTAACCCCCGGTCCGGGTCTAATGAAAAACTGTTTTTT
len: 15; d_gene: NA; abundance: NA; j_gene: TRBJ2-1; v_gene: TRBV4-3; CDR3aa: CASSQDWSHPNEQFF; CDR3nt: TGCGCCAGCAGCCAAGATTGGAGTCACCCCAATGAGCAGTTCTTC
len: 14; d_gene: TRBD1; abundance: NA; j_gene: TRBJ1-3; v_gene: TRBV3-1/TRBV3-2; CDR3aa: CASSLGTGGNTIYF; CDR3nt: TGTGCCAGCAGCCTCGGGACAGGTGGAAACACCATATATTTT
len: 13; d_gene: NA; abundance: NA; j_gene: TRBJ1-2; v_gene: TRBV28; CDR3aa: CASSFRGAGGYTF; CDR3nt: TGTGCCAGCAGTTTCCGGGGGGCCGGTGGCTACACCTTC
len: 14; d_gene: TRBD1; abundance: NA; j_gene: TRBJ2-1; v_gene: TRBV19; CDR3aa: CASSGTGGLDEQFF; CDR3nt: TGTGCCAGTAGCGGGACAGGGGGGCTCGATGAGCAGTTCTTC
len: 17; d_gene: TRBD1; abundance: few; j_gene: TRBJ1-5; v_gene: TRBV30; CDR3aa: CAWSVQRGQGFNQPQHF; CDR3nt: TGTGCCTGGAGTGTACAACGGGGACAGGGATTCAATCAGCCCCAGCATTTT
len: 15; d_gene: TRBD2; abundance: few; j_gene: TRBJ2-5; v_gene: TRBV5-1; CDR3aa: CASSPGTSPQETQYF; CDR3nt: TGCGCCAGCAGCCCCGGGACTAGCCCCCAAGAGACCCAGTACTTC
len: 15; d_gene: TRBD2; abundance: once; j_gene: TRBJ2-3; v_gene: TRBV19; CDR3aa: CASSPEREGTDTQYF; CDR3nt: TGTGCCAGTAGTCCTGAGCGGGAGGGGACAGATACGCAGTATTTT
len: 17; d_gene: TRBD1; abundance: NA; j_gene: TRBJ2-5; v_gene: TRBV11-3; CDR3aa: CASSLGTGPVASETQYF; CDR3nt: TGTGCCAGCAGCTTAGGGACAGGGCCGGTTGCTTCAGAGACCCAGTACTTC
len: 15; d_gene: TRBD1; abundance: NA; j_gene: TRBJ1-1; v_gene: TRBV19; CDR3aa: CASSIADRAGTEAFF; CDR3nt: TGTGCCAGTAGTATAGCGGACAGGGCAGGAACTGAAGCTTTCTTT